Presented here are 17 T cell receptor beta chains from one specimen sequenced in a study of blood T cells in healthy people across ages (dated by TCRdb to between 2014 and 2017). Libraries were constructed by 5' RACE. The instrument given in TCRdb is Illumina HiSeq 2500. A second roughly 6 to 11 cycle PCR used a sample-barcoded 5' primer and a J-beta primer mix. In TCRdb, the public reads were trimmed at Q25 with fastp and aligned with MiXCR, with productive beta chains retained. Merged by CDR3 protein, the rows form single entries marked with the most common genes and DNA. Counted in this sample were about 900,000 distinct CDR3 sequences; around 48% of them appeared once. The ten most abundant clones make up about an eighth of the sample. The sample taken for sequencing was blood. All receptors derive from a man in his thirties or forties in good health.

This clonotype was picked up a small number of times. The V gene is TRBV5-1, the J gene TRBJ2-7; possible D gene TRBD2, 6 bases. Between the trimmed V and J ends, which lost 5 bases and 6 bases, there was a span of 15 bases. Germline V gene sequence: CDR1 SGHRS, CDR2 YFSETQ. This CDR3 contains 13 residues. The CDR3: CASRSSGTPEQYF. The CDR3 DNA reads TGCGCCAGCAGGTCTTCCGGGACTCCCGAGCAGTACTTC.

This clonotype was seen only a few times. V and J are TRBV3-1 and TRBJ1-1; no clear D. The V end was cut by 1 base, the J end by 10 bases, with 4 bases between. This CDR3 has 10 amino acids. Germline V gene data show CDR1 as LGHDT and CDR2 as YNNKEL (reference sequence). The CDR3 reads CASSQGVAFF. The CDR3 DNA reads TGTGCCAGCAGCCAAGGTGTAGCTTTCTTT.

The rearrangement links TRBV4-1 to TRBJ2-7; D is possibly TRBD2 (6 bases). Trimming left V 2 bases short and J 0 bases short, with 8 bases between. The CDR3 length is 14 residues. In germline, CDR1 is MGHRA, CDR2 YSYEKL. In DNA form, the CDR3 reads TGCGCCAGCAGCCAACGGGGAGGCTCCTACGAGCAGTACTTC. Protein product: CASSQRGGSYEQYF.

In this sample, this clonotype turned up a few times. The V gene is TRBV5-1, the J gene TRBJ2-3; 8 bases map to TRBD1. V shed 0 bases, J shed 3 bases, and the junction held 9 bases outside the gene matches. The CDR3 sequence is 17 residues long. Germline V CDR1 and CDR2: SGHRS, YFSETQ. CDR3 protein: CASSLARTGSATDTQYF. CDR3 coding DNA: TGCGCCAGCAGCTTGGCCCGGACAGGGTCGGCAACAGATACGCAGTATTTT.

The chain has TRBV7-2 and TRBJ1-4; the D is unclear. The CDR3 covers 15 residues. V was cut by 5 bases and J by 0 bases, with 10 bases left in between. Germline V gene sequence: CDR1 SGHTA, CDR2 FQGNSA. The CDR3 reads CASSPDHATNEKLFF. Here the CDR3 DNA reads TGTGCCAGCAGCCCTGACCATGCAACTAATGAAAAACTGTTTTTT.

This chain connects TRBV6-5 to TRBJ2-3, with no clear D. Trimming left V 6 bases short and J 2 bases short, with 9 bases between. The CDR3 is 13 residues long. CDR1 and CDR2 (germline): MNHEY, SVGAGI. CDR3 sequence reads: CASREDLTDTQYF. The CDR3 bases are TGTGCCAGCAGAGAGGACCTCACAGATACGCAGTATTTT.

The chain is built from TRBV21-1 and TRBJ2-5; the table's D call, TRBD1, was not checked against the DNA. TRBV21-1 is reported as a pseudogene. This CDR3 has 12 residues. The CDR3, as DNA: TGTGCCAGCAGCAAGGGACCTTGCAAGCAGTACTTC. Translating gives CASSKGPCKQYF.

CDR3 nucleotides: TGTGCCAGCACATCGGCGGGAGGGACCCAGTACTTC. Its protein product is CASTSAGGTQYF. This chain uses TRBV13 with TRBJ2-4; TRBD2 aligns across 8 bases. The last part of the DNA fits TRBJ2-5 better; the J call may be wrong. The CDR3 runs 12 residues. Germline values: CDR1 PRHDT, CDR2 FYEKMQ (reference sequence).

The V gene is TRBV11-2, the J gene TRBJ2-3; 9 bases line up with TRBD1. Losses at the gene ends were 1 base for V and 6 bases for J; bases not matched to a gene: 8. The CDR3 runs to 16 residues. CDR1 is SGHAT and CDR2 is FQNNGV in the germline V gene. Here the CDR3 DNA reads TGTGCCAGCAGCTTAGGGGGACAGGGACTAAAGGATACGCAGTATTTT. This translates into CASSLGGQGLKDTQYF.

CDR3 DNA: TGTGCCAGCAGTTTTAGCCCCAGACAGTTAACTAATGAAAAACTGTTTTTT. Protein sequence: CASSFSPRQLTNEKLFF. The rearrangement uses TRBV12-3 or TRBV12-4 and TRBJ1-4; TRBD1 is a possible D gene (5 bases). The CDR3 is 17 residues long. Trimming stripped 3 bases from V and 1 base from J, with 15 bases between.

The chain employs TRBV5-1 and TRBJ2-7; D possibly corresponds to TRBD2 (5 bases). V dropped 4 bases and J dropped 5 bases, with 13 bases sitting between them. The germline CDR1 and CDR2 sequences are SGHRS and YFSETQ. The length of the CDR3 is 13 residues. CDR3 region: CASSAYGENEQYF. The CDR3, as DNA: TGCGCCAGCAGCGCCTACGGGGAAAACGAGCAGTACTTC.

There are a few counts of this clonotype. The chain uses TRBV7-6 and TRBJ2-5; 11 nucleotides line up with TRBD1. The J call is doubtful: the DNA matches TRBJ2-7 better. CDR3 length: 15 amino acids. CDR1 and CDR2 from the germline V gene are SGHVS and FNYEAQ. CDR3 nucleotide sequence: TGTGCCAGCAGCCTTCTAGGACAGGGGGCCTCCGAGCAGTACTTC. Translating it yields CASSLLGQGASEQYF.

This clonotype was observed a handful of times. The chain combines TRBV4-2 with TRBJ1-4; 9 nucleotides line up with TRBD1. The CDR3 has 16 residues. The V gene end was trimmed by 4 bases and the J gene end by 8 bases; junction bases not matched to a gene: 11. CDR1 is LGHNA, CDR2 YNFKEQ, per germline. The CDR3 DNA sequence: TGTGCCAGCAGCCCAAAACAGGGGGCGAACAGAGAAAAACTGTTTTTT. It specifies CASSPKQGANREKLFF.

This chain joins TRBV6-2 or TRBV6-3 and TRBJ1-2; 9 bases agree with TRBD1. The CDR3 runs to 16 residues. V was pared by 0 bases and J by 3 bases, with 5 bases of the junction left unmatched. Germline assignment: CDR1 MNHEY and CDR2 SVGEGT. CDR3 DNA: TGTGCCAGCAGTTACTCCCTGGGACAGGGAGACTATGGCTACACCTTC. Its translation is CASSYSLGQGDYGYTF.

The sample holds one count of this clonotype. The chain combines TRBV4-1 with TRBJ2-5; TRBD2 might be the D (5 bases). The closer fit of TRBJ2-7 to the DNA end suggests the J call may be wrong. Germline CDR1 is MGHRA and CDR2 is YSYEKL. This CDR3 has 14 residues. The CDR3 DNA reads TGCGCCAGCAGCGCGAGGACTCCTCCTTACGAGCAGTACTTC. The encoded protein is CASSARTPPYEQYF.

CDR3 residues: CASSPGQLQYF. As DNA, the CDR3 is TGTGCCAGCTCCCCGGGACAGCTGCAGTACTTC. This chain joins TRBV12-3 or TRBV12-4 and TRBJ2-7, with 7 bases matching TRBD1. This CDR3 has 11 residues. J gave up 9 bases and V 8 bases, and 7 bases lay outside the gene matches.

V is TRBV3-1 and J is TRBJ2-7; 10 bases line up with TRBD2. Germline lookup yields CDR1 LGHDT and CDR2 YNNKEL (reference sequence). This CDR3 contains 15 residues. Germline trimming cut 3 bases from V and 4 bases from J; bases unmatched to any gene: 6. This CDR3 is CASSHSASGSYEQYF. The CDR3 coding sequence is TGTGCCAGCAGCCATTCGGCTAGCGGGAGTTACGAGCAGTACTTC.